This T cell receptor beta chain was identified in a study of cytomegalovirus exposure and HLA in healthy donors (TCRdb year 2017). For the study in its entirety: In an earlier analysis of 587 of the donors, 276 Gb of sequence data and 120 million or so unique TCR beta sequences from about 190 million T cells were reported. A later genetic analysis used genome-wide SNP genotypes for about three fifths of the 666 donors, treating that subset as a discovery cohort. Rather than drawing on any new phenotypic data, the later analysis identified candidate immune exposures from TCR beta sequences and the way those sequences occurred across donors. The aim of the study was to test whether cataloging public T cell receptors could identify signatures of past pathogen exposure. Across 398 genotyped donors of the cohort, an average of roughly 250,000 unique TCR beta nucleotide sequences per donor were sequenced, and 15% to 20% of those sequences were non-productive. All discovery cohort repertoires had been generated using a single sequencing platform. Four or five DR-DQ haplotypes were handled as single units for association and clustering because linkage in the cohort was strong. Around 320 gigabases of sequencing data and approximately 84 million unique TCR sequences were included in an early release covering about 620 HLA-typed donors. Donor age, sex, ethnicity and CMV serostatus were compiled together with the repertoire data. The study combined high-throughput TCR immunosequencing, statistical association of individual TCRs with disease status, and machine learning to predict cytomegalovirus infection status. In an earlier analysis of 550 to 700 of the donors, high-throughput TCR beta sequencing was used to judge whether each TCR beta V gene segment behaved as functional or pseudogenic. To study patterns of TCR occurrence, a later analysis re-analyzed previously published TCR beta repertoires from around 700 donors and added high-resolution HLA genotyping. Using immunosequencing, the study profiled T cell repertoires from around 670 subjects and related those repertoires to cytomegalovirus serostatus. The number of donors typed differed by locus, with about 629-630 for A, B, C, DRB1 and DQB1, more than 500 for DQA1, 600 to 610 for DPA1, and about 450 for DPB1. HLA typing included class I and class II loci at four-digit resolution. The genetic ancestry cluster associated with self-reported Caucasian donors included about four fifths of the 300 to 400 genotyped donors. Along with the 666-subject first cohort, a separate validation cohort of 120 different subjects was used.

The receptor library was made with the immunoSEQ multiplex PCR assay. For the multiplex PCR, a mixture combining 60 forward primers for TCR Vbeta segments and 13 reverse primers for TCR Jbeta segments was used. Amplification of the CDR3 region of rearranged TCR beta genes was performed with a multiplex PCR assay on genomic DNA. Amplified TCR beta libraries were sequenced as 87-base-pair reads on the Illumina HiSeq System. The study's processing was this. A later analysis counted about 82 million unique TCR beta chains across the 700 or so repertoires, and 9 million to 14 million of these chains were shared by at least two donors. To remove PCR and sequencing errors, raw reads were error-corrected and collapsed into unique sequences using a nearest-neighbor algorithm that merged closely related sequences. Alignment of CDR3 sequences to IMGT reference sequences was used to assign V, D and J gene segments. For a sequence to be retained, a match of at least six nucleotides was required to both a V gene segment and a J gene segment. A rearrangement was called productive if the CDR3 had no stop codons and remained in frame with V and J, and every other rearrangement was called non-productive. CDR3 was defined according to IMGT convention as the region running from the second conserved V-encoded cysteine to the conserved J-encoded phenylalanine. Sequences without an unambiguous match to a single V gene segment were excluded from the earlier analysis of almost 600 of the donors. An earlier analysis of roughly 590 of the donors called V segments functional above 56.7% productive rearrangements and segregating when the between-donor standard deviation exceeded 5%. A statistical classification framework was built to diagnose cytomegalovirus status from the catalog of TCR beta chain sequences. In a later analysis, V and J genes were assigned by comparing TCR nucleotide sequences against IMGT/GENE-DB human TR gene sequences. The TCRdist pipeline was used in a later analysis to assign CDR3 sequences and most-parsimonious VDJ recombination scenarios. In a later analysis, each TCR beta chain was defined by its CDR3 amino acid sequence together with its V-gene family, and reads lacking a unique V-gene family were excluded. A later analysis removed 500 to 650 highly shared, low-generation-probability nucleotide sequences to deal with suspected cross-contamination and a sequencing artifact. In a later analysis, a clonal expansion index was calculated for each public chain from normalized within-repertoire ranks of inferred template counts. In a later analysis, generation probabilities were computed with a VDJ recombination model fitted to out-of-frame rearrangements, and the resulting probabilities were checked against IGoR. Hypergeometric tests were used in a later analysis to score TCR-TCR, TCR-HLA and TCR-CMV co-occurrence, with a repertoire-size bias correction applied to the TCR pairs. In a later analysis, false discovery rates were estimated by permuting HLA or CMV assignments 20 times. In a later analysis, co-occurring TCRs were grouped using DBSCAN, and TCRdist sequence similarity was added for clustering within HLA-allele-positive subsets. Repertoires with fewer than 30,000 or more than 120,000 public chains, plus five repertoires with anomalous nucleotide sharing, were excluded from co-occurrence clustering. TCRdb retrieved this table from immuneACCESS and kept in-frame rearrangements only. Not all clones are present; in checked studies, unresolved V genes account for under half, and no reason is known for the remainder. For V, J and clone size, that table is used; D and trimming come from the DNA. In all, the sample holds approximately 190,000 clones, and 84% of those were seen once. The ten top clones hold about 2.6% of the sample.

Relative to germline, V is missing 4 bases and J is missing 5 bases, with 10 bases of the junction outside any gene match. The CDR3 sequence holds 15 residues, the cysteine and phenylalanine included. Left in the record is the CDR3 DNA by itself, 45 bases read in frame from the first base. Per the germline V gene (reference sequence), SGHAT is the CDR1 and FQDESV is the CDR2. Summary of the overall study and its limitations: When HLA alleles, especially DR and DQ, strongly co-occurred, attributing TCR associations to individual alleles was difficult. A later analysis associated around 16,000 TCR beta sequences with specific HLA alleles at a false discovery rate of 0.05. Roughly uniform sequencing depth across donors was assumed in presence/absence analyses, although this assumption may not hold. An earlier analysis of some 590 of the donors showed that most TCR beta V segments appeared in productive rearrangements either about 87% or about 30% of the time, which broadly matched IMGT annotations. Only TCR beta chains were sequenced in this cohort, and the absence of alpha or paired-chain data limited detectable features. HLA typing was unavailable for some donors at each locus, so association tests used only the typed subset. In a later analysis, several top co-occurrence clusters were reported to appear linked to parvovirus B19, influenza, CMV and Epstein-Barr virus. A later analysis found that most CMV-associated TCR beta chains appeared HLA-restricted, with HLA associations seemingly driven largely by CMV exposure. In a later genetic analysis, fewer N-insertions in productive TCRs were reported among donors in an Asian-associated ancestry cluster than the approximately 710-donor mean. A further reported finding was that TCR beta sequences accurately predicted the HLA-A and HLA-B alleles for most subjects in the first cohort. In a later analysis, TCR association rates were found to vary across HLA loci, with the most associated TCRs seen for DRB1 alleles and the fewest for HLA-C alleles. Some IMGT-functional V segments, including TRBV6-2 and TRBV6-3, could not be distinguished by the 87-base-pair reads and were therefore excluded. Correlated functional status among segregating V segments might reflect linkage disequilibrium, but an unknown experimental factor could not be ruled out. V-gene and J-gene trimming of TCR beta chains was associated with a missense DCLRE1C variant in a later genetic analysis, and the association was replicated in an independent cohort. In a later analysis, HLA-associated TCR beta chains were found to be more clonally expanded and to have lower generation probabilities than equally common non-associated chains. Cytomegalovirus status was reported to be diagnosed by the classifier with high specificity and sensitivity in both the original and validation cohorts. In the study, roughly 160 TCR beta chains were listed as associated with cytomegalovirus. The authors suggested that the approach could potentially be generalized to other disease states and immunological phenotypes. A cluster of highly shared sequence variants was judged likely to represent a technical artifact of the sequencing pipeline. Most TCR sequences were observed very rarely across donors, whereas some public TCRs were present in many individuals. In vitro tests confirmed that a few of the cytomegalovirus-associated TCR beta chains recognize cytomegalovirus antigens. Because counts were too low, about 18 rarely observed V segments, including chromosome 9 orphons, were excluded from the earlier analysis of several hundred of the donors. The only immune exposure information available for the cohort was CMV serostatus.

As for this clone: The antigen it recognizes is unknown. No base-level quality is on record; no much larger clone is a single base apart.

The cohort consisted of approximately 690 healthy bone marrow donors. All cohort members were sampled while nominally healthy, although unrecorded immune exposures were likely present. The donor tested CMV seropositive, placing the donor among the 290 or so seropositive members of the cohort. Every donor gave a peripheral blood sample, and the peripheral blood mononuclear cells from that sample were used for TCR beta sequencing. Genomic DNA extraction from the blood cell samples was performed with the Qiagen DNeasy Blood Extraction Kit. This TCR came from a woman in her fifties or sixties in good health and CMV-seropositive. The V and J segments used are TRBV11-1 and TRBJ2-5; 7 middle bases align to TRBD1. Sample: PBMCs. In nucleotide form, the sequence is TGTGCCAGCAGCTATCGACAGGGAGTATTGGAGACCCAGTACTTC. This yields the protein CASSYRQGVLETQYF.